Listed here are 32 T cell receptor beta chains from one sample, sequenced in a study of blood T cells in healthy people across ages. The use of a sample-barcoded 5' primer and a J-beta primer mix characterized a second PCR of roughly 7 to 11 cycles. TCRdb analysed the 5' RACE reads with MiXCR anew, one entry per CDR3 protein. The sample has about 1.7 million distinct CDR3 sequences; approximately 28% are singletons. Material for sequencing was blood. The receptors originated from a woman aged 25 to 39 in good health.

This clonotype was seen many times. DNA of the CDR3: TGTGCCAGCAGCTTAGATCGGGCGGGCGAAAAACTGTTTTTT. Translated, it gives CASSLDRAGEKLFF. V gene TRBV7-2 combines with J gene TRBJ1-4; D call uncertain. Germline V gene lookup returns CDR1 SGHTA and CDR2 FQGNSA. The V end was cut by 1 base, the J end by 8 bases, with 11 bases between. The CDR3 sequence is 14 residues long.

This clonotype was observed at least ten times. The chain has TRBV15 and TRBJ2-7, with D tentatively TRBD2 (5 bases). This CDR3 is built from 16 residues. Germline values: CDR1 LNHNV, CDR2 YYDKDF (reference sequence). V lost 0 bases to trimming and J lost 0 bases, with 12 bases between them. The CDR3: CATSRDRGRISYEQYF. The CDR3 DNA follows: TGTGCCACCAGCAGAGATCGGGGAAGGATCTCCTACGAGCAGTACTTC.

This chain links TRBV6-6 with TRBJ2-7, with 10 bases identical to TRBD1. This CDR3 is built from 16 residues. Germline CDR1 and CDR2: MNHNY and SVGAGI (reference sequence). The ends lost 2 bases at V and 3 bases at J; junction bases unmatched: 7. The chain's CDR3 is CASSYPGTGEGYEQYF. Written as DNA, the CDR3 is TGTGCCAGCAGTTACCCTGGGACAGGGGAAGGCTACGAGCAGTACTTC.

This clonotype was detected a few times. The chain recombines TRBV20-1 with TRBJ1-6, with 10 bases matching TRBD1. J gave up 9 bases and V 0 bases, and 5 bases lay outside the gene matches. Germline CDR1 and CDR2: DFQATT and SNEGSKA (reference sequence). The CDR3 extends over 15 amino acids. CDR3 DNA: TGCAGTGCTAGAGACTTAGGACAGGGGGTTTCACCCCTCCACTTT. Its translation: CSARDLGQGVSPLHF.

The gene calls are TRBV27 and TRBJ2-4, with 7 bases lining up with TRBD2. Germline-derived CDR1 and CDR2 are MNHEY and SMNVEV (reference sequence). The CDR3 covers 14 residues. Losses at the gene ends were 5 bases for V and 8 bases for J; bases not matched to a gene: 9. CDR3 nucleotides: TGTGCCAGCAGTCTTACCCGGACTAGTGACATTCAGTACTTC. Protein: CASSLTRTSDIQYF.

The chain employs TRBV5-1 and TRBJ1-5, with TRBD1 as a possible D gene (5 bases). Per germline, CDR1 SGHRS and CDR2 YFSETQ. V was clipped by 0 bases and J by 7 bases, with 8 bases between them. The CDR3 runs to 13 residues. The CDR3, as DNA: TGCGCCAGCAGCTTGGAGGGGCAGCAGCCCCAGCATTTT. The encoded protein is CASSLEGQQPQHF.

The chain has TRBV24-1 and TRBJ2-5; tentatively, D is TRBD2 (7 bases). The CDR3 covers 16 residues. Germline CDR1 reads KGHDR; CDR2 reads SFDVKD. The germline V and J ends were trimmed by 11 bases and 11 bases, with 32 bases remaining between them. CDR3 protein: CASSLGFGGGRVEQYF. Here the CDR3 DNA reads TGTGCCAGCAGCTTAGGTTTTGGCGGGGGCCGGGTTGAGCAGTACTTC.

Only a few counts were recorded for this clonotype. This chain joins TRBV28 and TRBJ1-6, with D tentatively TRBD1 (5 bases). Trimming removed 4 bases at V and 11 bases at J, with 15 bases between. The CDR3 runs to 14 residues. CDR1 MDHEN and CDR2 SYDVKM come from the germline V gene. CDR3 in amino acids: CASSSVQGQAPLHF. As DNA, the CDR3 is TGTGCCAGCAGTTCGGTGCAGGGTCAGGCACCCCTCCACTTT.

This clonotype appeared a few times. The chain recombines TRBV9 with TRBJ1-2; D is possibly TRBD1 (5 bases). There are 15 residues in the CDR3. The germline V gene has CDR1 SGDLS and CDR2 YYNGEE. The V and J ends lost 2 bases and 2 bases respectively, with 13 bases between them. The CDR3 DNA reads TGTGCCAGCAGCGTTGAGGCGGGACGGAACTATGGCTACACCTTC. Translated, it gives CASSVEAGRNYGYTF.

As concerns this clonotype: This sequence may be a read error, since a much larger clone differs from it by one base. The V call is TRBV29-1, the J call TRBJ1-1; D unclear. This CDR3 has 11 residues. Trimming removed 7 bases at V and 3 bases at J, with 9 bases between. Germline CDR1 and CDR2: SQVTM and ANQGSEA. CDR3 amino acids: CSAGTHTEAFF. In DNA form, the CDR3 reads TGCAGCGCTGGAACGCACACTGAAGCTTTCTTT.

This sequence joins TRBV9 and TRBJ1-2; 7 nucleotides match TRBD1. The CDR3 is 14 residues long. V trimming: 4 bases; J trimming: 7 bases; junction bases outside the gene matches: 10. Germline CDR1 reads SGDLS; CDR2 reads YYNGEE. The CDR3 DNA sequence: TGTGCCAGCAGCTCGCGACAGGGCCAGACTGGCTACACCTTC. This encodes CASSSRQGQTGYTF.

This sequence joins TRBV12-3 or TRBV12-4 and TRBJ2-3; D remains ambiguous. V dropped 4 bases and J dropped 2 bases, with 10 bases sitting between them. The CDR3 sequence is 14 residues long. This chain's CDR3 is CASSWDVNTDTQYF. DNA for the CDR3: TGTGCCAGCAGTTGGGATGTAAACACAGATACGCAGTATTTT.

The chain couples TRBV6-5 to TRBJ2-3, with 7 bases lining up with TRBD2. Germline V gene lookup returns CDR1 MNHEY and CDR2 SVGAGI. Trimming took 8 bases from V and 6 from J; bases not matched to a gene: 14. The CDR3 contains 15 residues. The CDR3 DNA sequence: TGTGCCAGCGGGATGGGGGGGACTAATGGGGATACGCAGTATTTT. Translating gives CASGMGGTNGDTQYF.

This sequence joins TRBV20-1 and TRBJ2-1; possibly TRBD2 for D (5 bases). V lost 4 bases, J lost 5 bases, and 12 bases lay in between. Germline assignment: CDR1 DFQATT and CDR2 SNEGSKA (reference sequence). The CDR3 spans 13 residues. CDR3 in DNA: TGCAGTGCTACCTACGACGGGAACAATGAGCAGTTCTTC. It translates to CSATYDGNNEQFF.

CDR3 residues: CASSPGAKDTQYF. For the CDR3, the DNA is TGTGCCAGCAGCCCAGGGGCGAAGGATACGCAGTATTTT. The chain recombines TRBV11-2 with TRBJ2-3; a possible D gene is TRBD1 (6 bases). Trimming took off 5 bases at V and 6 bases at J, with 12 bases between the two ends. This CDR3 comprises 13 residues. Germline loops: CDR1 SGHAT, CDR2 FQNNGV.

This clonotype has more than one count but fewer than ten. The rearrangement uses TRBV5-1 and TRBJ2-1; 7 positions agree with TRBD2. The trim removed 5 bases at V and 4 bases at J, leaving 9 bases unmatched. This CDR3 is built from 15 residues. The germline V gene encodes CDR1 SGHRS and CDR2 YFSETQ. The CDR3 DNA is TGCGCCAGCAGAGGACTAGGTGGAGGGTACAATGAGCAGTTCTTC. Translated: CASRGLGGGYNEQFF.

This sequence joins TRBV5-1 and TRBJ1-1; TRBD1 is a possible D gene (6 bases). Trimming left V 2 bases short and J 5 bases short, with 13 bases between. This CDR3 region has 14 residues. In germline, CDR1 is SGHRS, CDR2 YFSETQ. This CDR3 is CASSLGGLRTEAFF. In DNA form, the CDR3 reads TGCGCCAGCAGCTTAGGGGGGCTTCGGACTGAAGCTTTCTTT.

The chain uses TRBV4-2 and TRBJ2-7, with a possible D match to TRBD2 (5 bases). Looked up from germline, CDR1 is LGHNA and CDR2 is YNFKEQ. This CDR3 has 15 amino acids. V was shortened by 4 bases and J by 0 bases, with 13 bases between the two germline ends. The CDR3 loop reads CASSLSARSSYEQYF. The CDR3 DNA follows: TGTGCCAGCAGCCTTAGCGCTCGGAGCTCCTACGAGCAGTACTTC.

This clonotype was detected a few times. This sequence joins TRBV12-3 or TRBV12-4 and TRBJ1-4; the D is unclear. The CDR3 contains 15 residues. The V end lost 1 base, the J end lost 1 base, and 7 bases lay between the germline ends. The CDR3 DNA reads as TGTGCCAGCAGTTTAGTGACCGGAACTAATGAAAAACTGTTTTTT. It translates to CASSLVTGTNEKLFF.

A word on this clonotype: A read error is possible here, since a much larger clone lies one base away. V usage is TRBV7-8 and J usage is TRBJ2-3; D not resolved. Trimming cost V 4 bases and J 4 bases, with 9 bases left between them. Germline V gene sequence: CDR1 SGHVS, CDR2 FQNEAQ. This CDR3 is built from 13 residues. The CDR3 here is CASSSSTADTQYF. CDR3 nucleotide sequence: TGTGCCAGCAGCTCAAGCACGGCAGATACGCAGTATTTT.

This sequence joins TRBV7-2 and TRBJ1-1; D is ambiguous. Germline CDR1 and CDR2: SGHTA and FQGNSA. This CDR3 is 14 amino acids long. V was cut by 3 bases and J by 4 bases, with 12 bases left in between. CDR3 bases: TGTACCAGCAGCTTGTCCCGGGGATCCACTGAAGCTTTCTTT. Encoded protein: CTSSLSRGSTEAFF.

This CDR3 reads CASSIGQGEAFF. CDR3 nucleotides: TGCGCCAGCAGCATAGGACAGGGGGAAGCTTTCTTT. The rearrangement links TRBV5-1 to TRBJ1-1; TRBD1 agrees at 9 bases. CDR1 and CDR2 from the germline V gene are SGHRS and YFSETQ. The CDR3 contains 12 residues. Unmatched junction bases numbered 3, after V lost 4 bases and J lost 8 bases.

This clonotype was detected many times. For the CDR3, the DNA is TGTGCCAGCAGACCCCGAGCGGGTATCGACCCAGAGACCCAGTACTTC. Residues: CASRPRAGIDPETQYF. The chain uses TRBV6-6 and TRBJ2-5, with a tentative D call TRBD2 (6 bases). CDR3 length: 16 amino acids. Germline V lookup: CDR1 MNHNY, CDR2 SVGAGI (reference sequence). Trimming cost V 6 bases and J 4 bases, with 21 bases left between them.

This clonotype was seen only a few times. The rearrangement links TRBV3-1 to TRBJ1-4; D unresolved. Per the germline V gene, CDR1 is LGHDT and CDR2 is YNNKEL (reference sequence). The CDR3 is 12 residues long. V was trimmed by 2 bases and J by 8 bases, leaving 6 bases between them. DNA of the CDR3: TGTGCCAGCAGCCAAACGATCGAAAAACTGTTTTTT. It yields the protein CASSQTIEKLFF.

CDR3 loop: CSAGQGSSMHGYTF. CDR3 bases: TGCAGTGCTGGGCAGGGTAGTTCCATGCATGGCTACACCTTC. The J gene is TRBJ1-2, the V gene TRBV20-1; D may be TRBD1 (5 bases). Deletions cut 5 bases from V and 6 bases from J, with 19 bases between. The CDR3 runs 14 residues. The germline V gene encodes CDR1 DFQATT and CDR2 SNEGSKA (reference sequence).

In its sample, this clonotype was seen many times. The chain joins TRBV7-9 to TRBJ2-5, with 9 bases that match TRBD2. Germline V CDR1 and CDR2: SEHNR, FQNEAQ (reference sequence). The trim removed 5 bases at V and 5 bases at J, leaving 6 bases unmatched. This CDR3 comprises 14 residues. CDR3 sequence reads: CASSAGLASETQYF. CDR3 nucleotide sequence: TGTGCCAGCAGCGCGGGACTAGCAAGCGAGACCCAGTACTTC.

J is TRBJ1-2 and V is TRBV28; D gene uncertain. Germline V gene lookup returns CDR1 MDHEN and CDR2 SYDVKM. The CDR3 loop spans 15 amino acids. Trimming took off 5 bases at V and 2 bases at J, with 15 bases between the two ends. The CDR3 sequence: CASSSFPGYNYGYTF. The CDR3 DNA is TGTGCCAGCAGTAGCTTCCCGGGCTACAACTATGGCTACACCTTC.

This clonotype was found a few times. The chain joins TRBV20-1 to TRBJ2-7, with TRBD1 matching 7 bases. Germline loops: CDR1 DFQATT, CDR2 SNEGSKA (reference sequence). With 1 base clipped from V and 0 bases from J, the junction kept 12 bases outside the gene matches. The CDR3 extends over 17 amino acids. In DNA, the CDR3 is TGCAGTGCTAGAGGCCCCGAGAGGGGGCTAAGCTCCTACGAGCAGTACTTC. It specifies CSARGPERGLSSYEQYF.

This chain joins TRBV12-3 or TRBV12-4 and TRBJ2-3; D remains unclear. The V end was cut by 6 bases, the J end by 4 bases, with 14 bases between. The length of the CDR3 is 14 residues. CDR3 region: CASRRMVASDTQYF. CDR3 DNA sequence: TGTGCCAGCAGGAGGATGGTGGCCTCAGATACGCAGTATTTT.

The chain uses TRBV7-2 and TRBJ1-2; TRBD1 agrees at 9 bases. V gave up 7 bases and J gave up 1 base; unmatched junction bases: 1. The germline V gene encodes CDR1 SGHTA and CDR2 FQGNSA. This CDR3 has 13 residues. The CDR3 is CASTDRGNYGYTF. The CDR3 DNA follows: TGTGCCAGCACGGACAGGGGTAACTATGGCTACACCTTC.

This clonotype came up a few times. This chain connects TRBV10-3 to TRBJ2-1; 7 bases match TRBD2. Looked up from germline, CDR1 is ENHRY and CDR2 is SYGVKD. V gave up 1 base and J gave up 8 bases; unmatched junction bases: 8. The CDR3 loop spans 15 amino acids. The CDR3 region has the DNA TGTGCCATCAGTGAGTTTTCGGGAGGCAGGGATGAGCAGTTCTTC. This translates into CAISEFSGGRDEQFF.

This rearrangement joins TRBV7-6 to TRBJ2-3; TRBD2 is a possible D gene (5 bases). The V gene lost 5 bases and the J gene lost 10 bases, with 16 bases spanning the gap. CDR3 length equals 13 residues. Germline V gene data show CDR1 as SGHVS and CDR2 as FNYEAQ. For the CDR3, the DNA is TGTGCCAGCAGCCCCGGAATGGGGAGTCCGCAGTATTTT. This encodes CASSPGMGSPQYF. Supplemented by reference TRBV7-6 and TRBJ2-3, the full variable domain reads GAGVSQSPRYKVTKRGQDVALRCDPISGHVSLYWYRQALGQGPEFLTYFNYEAQQDKSGLPNDRFSAERPEGSISTLTIQRTEQRDSAMYRCASSPGMGSPQYFGPGTRLTVL.